Following are 19 T cell receptor beta chains from one sample sequenced in a study of cytomegalovirus exposure and HLA in healthy donors. This PCR relied on a set of 60 Vbeta primers and 13 Jbeta primers. Produced via immunoSEQ multiplex PCR; TCRdb's table is partial and in-frame only. The sample consists of about 61,000 clones, approximately 88% of them appearing once. Input material: PBMCs. Receptors originate from a man aged 30-40 years in good health and CMV-seropositive.

The rearrangement links TRBV28 to TRBJ1-1; tentative D call: TRBD1 (5 bases). The CDR3 totals 19 residues. The V gene lost 4 bases and the J gene lost 4 bases, with 28 bases spanning the gap. Germline CDR1 and CDR2: MDHEN and SYDVKM. CDR3 sequence: CASSSSIHPSGPGGTEAFF. The DNA of the CDR3 is TGTGCCAGCAGTTCATCCATCCACCCCTCAGGTCCGGGGGGCACTGAAGCTTTCTTT.

This chain joins TRBV28 and TRBJ1-4, with D perhaps matching TRBD1 (6 bases). CDR1 and CDR2 (germline): MDHEN, SYDVKM. Trimming took off 4 bases at V and 0 bases at J, with 9 bases between the two ends. CDR3 length: 15 amino acids. CDR3: CASSSPGATNEKLFF. The CDR3 coding sequence is TGTGCCAGCAGTTCCCCAGGGGCAACTAATGAAAAACTGTTTTTT.

The chain recombines TRBV2 with TRBJ2-7; TRBD1 matches at 10 bases. Germline assignment: CDR1 SNHLY and CDR2 FYNNEI. With V trimmed by 7 bases and J by 2 bases, 5 bases remained unmatched. CDR3 length: 14 amino acids. The CDR3 bases are TGTGCCAGCAATCGGGACAGGGGCCCCTACGAGCAGTACTTC. Amino acids: CASNRDRGPYEQYF.

This sequence joins TRBV6-4 and TRBJ1-4; D is unresolved. V was pared by 7 bases and J by 0 bases, with 15 bases between. The CDR3 runs 16 residues. CDR1 and CDR2 from the germline V gene are MRHNA and SNTAGT. The CDR3 sequence is CASKREAVATNEKLFF. CDR3 DNA: TGTGCCAGCAAACGGGAGGCAGTCGCAACTAATGAAAAACTGTTTTTT.

The chain couples TRBV19 to TRBJ1-2, with D uncertain. This CDR3 contains 13 residues. The germline V gene has CDR1 LNHDA and CDR2 SQIVND (reference sequence). The V gene lost 1 base and the J gene lost 5 bases, with 8 bases spanning the gap. DNA of the CDR3: TGTGCCAGTAGTATAGGGACTGAATATGGCTACACCTTC. Residues: CASSIGTEYGYTF.

V and J are TRBV19 and TRBJ2-1, with 10 positions matching TRBD2. After removal of 9 bases from V and 6 bases from J, the junction contained 11 bases not matched to a gene. CDR3 length: 15 residues. The V gene's germline CDR1 is LNHDA and CDR2 SQIVND (reference sequence). The CDR3 is CASDPGLARLNEQFF. CDR3 DNA: TGTGCCAGCGATCCGGGACTAGCGAGGCTCAATGAGCAGTTCTTC.

The chain employs TRBV25-1 and TRBJ2-1; 7 positions match TRBD2. Germline loops: CDR1 MGHDK, CDR2 SYGVNS. This CDR3 has 15 residues. Trimming at V came to 5 bases and at J to 6 bases, leaving 10 bases not matched to a gene. The CDR3 nucleotides read TGTGCCAGCAGTCCAGGCAGGACTAGGTTCAATGAGCAGTTCTTC. It translates to CASSPGRTRFNEQFF.

The CDR3 bases are TGTGCCAGCAGCTCCTACCCGACAGGGGCAGATACGCAGTATTTT. The encoded protein is CASSSYPTGADTQYF. The genes are TRBV7-9 and TRBJ2-3; 8 nucleotides align to TRBD1. This CDR3 contains 15 residues. The trim removed 4 bases at V and 4 bases at J, leaving 7 bases unmatched. Germline lookup yields CDR1 SEHNR and CDR2 FQNEAQ (reference sequence).

The chain couples TRBV29-1 to TRBJ2-5, with a tentative D call TRBD1 (7 bases). This CDR3 contains 13 residues. Germline CDR1 SQVTM, CDR2 ANQGSEA. Between the trimmed V and J ends, which lost 7 bases and 7 bases, there was a span of 19 bases. The CDR3 here is CSGRGTDGATQYF. In nucleotides, the CDR3 is TGCAGCGGGAGGGGGACAGACGGTGCGACCCAGTACTTC.

The J gene is TRBJ2-5, the V gene TRBV5-1; TRBD2 is a possible D gene (6 bases). The germline V gene encodes CDR1 SGHRS and CDR2 YFSETQ. This CDR3 has 14 residues. V lost 5 bases to trimming and J lost 5 bases, with 16 bases between them. The CDR3 here is CASSDSGGGETQYF. The CDR3 DNA sequence: TGCGCCAGCAGTGATAGCGGAGGAGGTGAGACCCAGTACTTC.

The chain couples TRBV5-1 to TRBJ2-5, with D possibly being TRBD1 (6 bases). The CDR3 has 14 amino acids. Germline V CDR1 and CDR2: SGHRS, YFSETQ. V lost 3 bases and J 0 bases, leaving 9 bases between the germline ends. This CDR3 is CASSSRDNQETQYF. CDR3 nucleotides: TGCGCCAGCAGCTCACGGGACAACCAAGAGACCCAGTACTTC.

The chain has TRBV4-3 and TRBJ2-7, with 7 bases lining up with TRBD1. The CDR3 runs to 15 residues. Germline CDR1 reads LGHNA; CDR2 reads YSLEER. J gave up 2 bases and V 0 bases, and 4 bases lay outside the gene matches. The CDR3 region is CASSQDLGGPYEQYF. CDR3 nucleotides: TGCGCCAGCAGCCAAGACCTAGGGGGCCCCTACGAGCAGTACTTC.

CDR3 residues: CASRDRGPGNTIYF. DNA of the CDR3: TGTGCCAGTAGGGACAGGGGTCCTGGAAACACCATATATTTT. This chain links TRBV19 with TRBJ1-3, with TRBD1 identical over 9 bases. The CDR3 sequence is 14 residues long. Germline CDR1 LNHDA, CDR2 SQIVND (reference sequence). The ends lost 6 bases at V and 2 bases at J; junction bases unmatched: 2.

The rearrangement links TRBV29-1 to TRBJ2-1; 10 bases map to TRBD2. The CDR3 extends over 15 amino acids. The ends lost 4 bases at V and 5 bases at J; junction bases unmatched: 8. In germline, CDR1 is SQVTM, CDR2 ANQGSEA. The CDR3 bases are TGCAGCGTTGGAATCCTAGCGGGAGTTAACAATGAGCAGTTCTTC. Protein: CSVGILAGVNNEQFF.

The chain employs TRBV9 and TRBJ2-1; 10 bases line up with TRBD2. The J segment lost 0 bases and the V segment lost 2 bases, leaving 8 bases of the junction unmatched. The CDR3 runs to 18 residues. From germline, CDR1 is SGDLS and CDR2 YYNGEE. CDR3 amino acids: CASSVPKAGGDSYNEQFF. CDR3 bases: TGTGCCAGCAGCGTTCCTAAAGCGGGAGGGGACTCCTACAATGAGCAGTTCTTC.

V and J are TRBV5-1 and TRBJ2-7; 7 bases align to TRBD1. The germline V gene has CDR1 SGHRS and CDR2 YFSETQ. This CDR3 spans 15 amino acids. With 0 bases clipped from V and 5 bases from J, the junction kept 8 bases outside the gene matches. The CDR3 region is CASSLVGGAFNEQYF. The CDR3 coding sequence is TGCGCCAGCAGCTTGGTAGGGGGCGCTTTTAACGAGCAGTACTTC.

This rearrangement joins TRBV28 to TRBJ2-1; the D gene is possibly TRBD1 (6 bases). The CDR3 is 13 amino acids. V was cut by 5 bases and J by 8 bases, with 13 bases left in between. From germline, CDR1 is MDHEN and CDR2 SYDVKM. CDR3 DNA sequence: TGTGCCAGCAGTGGCGGACAGACCTATGAGCAGTTCTTC. Its protein product is CASSGGQTYEQFF.

The chain couples TRBV18 to TRBJ2-1; a possible D gene is TRBD1 (5 bases). The V end was cut by 6 bases, the J end by 1 base, with 16 bases between. CDR1 and CDR2 (germline): KGHSH, LQKENI. The CDR3 contains 16 residues. DNA for the CDR3: TGTGCCAGCTCGCTCCAGGGTGTTTGGTCCTACAATGAGCAGTTCTTC. Translation gives CASSLQGVWSYNEQFF.

Regarding this clone: Within the sample, other DNA sequences also encode this same CDR3. This chain connects TRBV7-2 to TRBJ2-5, with TRBD2 identical over 11 bases. Trimming took 3 bases from V and 3 from J; bases not matched to a gene: 3. Germline-derived CDR1 and CDR2 are SGHTA and FQGNSA. This CDR3 is 15 amino acids long. CDR3 protein: CASSFGTSGEETQYF. As DNA, the CDR3 is TGTGCCAGCAGCTTCGGGACTAGCGGTGAAGAGACCCAGTACTTC.